This T cell receptor beta chain was recorded in a study of a mutant IDH1 vaccine in newly diagnosed glioma. Looking at the study overall: The first vaccination came 4-6 weeks after radiotherapy alone, or with temozolomide cycles. The treated group averaged roughly 40 years old and was roughly 60% male, approximately 40% female. Prior therapy was radiotherapy, temozolomide, or both; most received both.

Using immunoSEQ multiplex PCR, the repertoire was profiled, and TCRdb retains in-frame clones only, with some absent. This sample has about 25,000 clones, with about 70% found just once. With regard to this clone: Its antigen is undetermined.

Study outcomes and limitations: Pseudoprogression apparently tracked independently of changes in top peripheral T cell clonotypes.

Per the germline V gene, CDR1 is MGHDK and CDR2 is SYGVNS. V lost 1 base, J lost 11 bases, and 17 bases lay in between. CDR3 size: 14 residues. Stated time point: week 11, during vaccination. Vaccination used 300 ug of mutant IDH1 20-mer peptide per dose, with topical imiquimod. This sequence originates from a young man with glioma. Some clones in this sample may be carry-over from other donors' samples. Sample: peripheral blood mononuclear cells (PBMCs), taken from a glioma patient whose treatment included an IDH1 peptide vaccine. This chain links TRBV25-1 with TRBJ1-1, with D perhaps TRBD1 (5 bases). In nucleotides, the CDR3 is TGTGCCAGCAGTGAATGGGGGGGACCTCGGGGCGCTTTCTTT. Its translation is CASSEWGGPRGAFF.